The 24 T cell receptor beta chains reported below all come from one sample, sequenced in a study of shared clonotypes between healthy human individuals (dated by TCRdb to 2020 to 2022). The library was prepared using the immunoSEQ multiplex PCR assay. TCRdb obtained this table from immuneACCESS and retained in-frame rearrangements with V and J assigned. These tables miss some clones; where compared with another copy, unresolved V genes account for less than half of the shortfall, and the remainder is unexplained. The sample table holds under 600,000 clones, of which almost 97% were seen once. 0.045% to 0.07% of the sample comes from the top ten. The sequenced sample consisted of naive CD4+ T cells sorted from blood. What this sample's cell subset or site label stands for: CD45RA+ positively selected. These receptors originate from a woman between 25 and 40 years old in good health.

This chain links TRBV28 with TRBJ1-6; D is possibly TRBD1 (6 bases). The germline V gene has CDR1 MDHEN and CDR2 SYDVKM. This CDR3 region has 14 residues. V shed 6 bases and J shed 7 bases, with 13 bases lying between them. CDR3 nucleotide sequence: TGTGCCAGCAGGGTAAATAGGGGGAATTCACCCCTCCACTTT. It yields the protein CASRVNRGNSPLHF.

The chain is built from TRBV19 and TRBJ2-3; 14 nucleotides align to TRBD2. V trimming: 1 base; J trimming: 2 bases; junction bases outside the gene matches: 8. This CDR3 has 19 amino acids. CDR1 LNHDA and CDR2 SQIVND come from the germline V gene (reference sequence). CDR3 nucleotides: TGTGCCAGTAGTATAGTCAATGGACTAGCGGGAGGCTTCACAGATACGCAGTATTTT. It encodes CASSIVNGLAGGFTDTQYF.

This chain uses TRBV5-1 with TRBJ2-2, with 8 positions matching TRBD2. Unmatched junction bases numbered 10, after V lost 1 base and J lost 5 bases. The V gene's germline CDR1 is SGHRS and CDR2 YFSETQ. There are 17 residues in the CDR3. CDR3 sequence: CASSLRREGRRTGELFF. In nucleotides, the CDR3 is TGCGCCAGCAGCTTGCGACGGGAGGGCCGGCGAACCGGGGAGCTGTTTTTT.

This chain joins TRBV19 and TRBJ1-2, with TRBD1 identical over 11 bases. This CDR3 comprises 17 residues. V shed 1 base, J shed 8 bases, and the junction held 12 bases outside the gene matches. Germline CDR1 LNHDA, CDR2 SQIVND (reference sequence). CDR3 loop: CASSIVSGQGARRGYTF. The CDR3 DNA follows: TGTGCCAGTAGTATAGTAAGCGGACAGGGGGCGCGTCGGGGCTACACCTTC.

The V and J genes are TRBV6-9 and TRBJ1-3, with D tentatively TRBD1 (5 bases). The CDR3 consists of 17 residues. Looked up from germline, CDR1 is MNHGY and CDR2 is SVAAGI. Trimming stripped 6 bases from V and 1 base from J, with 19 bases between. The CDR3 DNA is TGTGCCAGCAGGACAGTTAAGAGCCTACTGTCTGGAAACACCATATATTTT. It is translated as CASRTVKSLLSGNTIYF.

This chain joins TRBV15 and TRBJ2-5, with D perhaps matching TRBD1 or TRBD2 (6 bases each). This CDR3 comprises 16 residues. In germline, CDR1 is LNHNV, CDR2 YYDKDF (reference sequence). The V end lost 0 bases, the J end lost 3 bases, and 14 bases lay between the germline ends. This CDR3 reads CATSRDTRGPKETQYF. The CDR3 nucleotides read TGTGCCACCAGCAGAGATACTCGGGGGCCCAAAGAGACCCAGTACTTC.

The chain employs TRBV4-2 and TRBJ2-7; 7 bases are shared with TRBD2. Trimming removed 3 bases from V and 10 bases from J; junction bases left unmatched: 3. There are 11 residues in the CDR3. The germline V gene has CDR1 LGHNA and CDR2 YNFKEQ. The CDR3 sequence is CASSHRDYQYF. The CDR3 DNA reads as TGTGCCAGCAGCCACCGGGACTATCAGTACTTC.

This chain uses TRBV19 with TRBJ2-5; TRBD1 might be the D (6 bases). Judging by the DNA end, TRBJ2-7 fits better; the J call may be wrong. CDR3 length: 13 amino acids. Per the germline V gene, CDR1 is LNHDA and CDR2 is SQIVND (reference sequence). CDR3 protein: CASSEDRSYEQYF. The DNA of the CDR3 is TGTGCCAGTAGTGAGGACAGATCCTACGAGCAGTACTTC.

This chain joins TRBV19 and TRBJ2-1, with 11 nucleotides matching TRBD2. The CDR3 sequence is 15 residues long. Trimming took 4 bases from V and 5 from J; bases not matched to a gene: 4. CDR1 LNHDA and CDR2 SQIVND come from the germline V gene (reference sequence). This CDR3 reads CASSSSGRGNNEQFF. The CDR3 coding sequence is TGTGCCAGTAGTAGTAGCGGGAGGGGGAACAATGAGCAGTTCTTC.

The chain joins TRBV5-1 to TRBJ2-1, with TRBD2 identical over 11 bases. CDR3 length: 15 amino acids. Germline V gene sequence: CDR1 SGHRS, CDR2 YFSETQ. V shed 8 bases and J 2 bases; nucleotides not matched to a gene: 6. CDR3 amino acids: CASRPTSGTYNEQFF. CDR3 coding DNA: TGCGCCAGTCGACCGACTAGCGGGACCTACAATGAGCAGTTCTTC.

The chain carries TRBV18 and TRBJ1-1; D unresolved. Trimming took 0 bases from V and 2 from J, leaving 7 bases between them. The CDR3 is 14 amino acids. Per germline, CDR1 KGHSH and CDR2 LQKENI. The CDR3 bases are TGTGCCAGCTCACCACCACATCAAAACACTGAAGCTTTCTTT. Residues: CASSPPHQNTEAFF.

Here the CDR3 reads CASSLKGTGEQYF. The CDR3, as DNA: TGTGCCAGCAGTTTGAAGGGGACCGGCGAGCAGTACTTC. The rearrangement links TRBV27 to TRBJ2-7, with D perhaps assigned TRBD1 or TRBD2 (5 bases each). This CDR3 spans 13 amino acids. CDR1 is MNHEY, CDR2 SMNVEV, per germline (reference sequence). The germline V and J ends were trimmed by 3 bases and 6 bases, with 12 bases remaining between them.

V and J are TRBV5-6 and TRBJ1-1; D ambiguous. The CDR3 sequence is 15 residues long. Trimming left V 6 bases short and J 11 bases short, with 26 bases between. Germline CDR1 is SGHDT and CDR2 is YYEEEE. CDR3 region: CASTSYQAGVFGAFF. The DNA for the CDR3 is TGTGCCAGCACCTCATATCAGGCGGGTGTCTTTGGGGCTTTCTTT.

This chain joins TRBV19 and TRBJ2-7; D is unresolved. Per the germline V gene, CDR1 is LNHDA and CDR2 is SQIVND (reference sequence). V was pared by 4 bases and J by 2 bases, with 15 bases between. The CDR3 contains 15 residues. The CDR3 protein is CASSRAPVPTYEQYF. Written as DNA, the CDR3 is TGTGCCAGTAGTAGAGCGCCCGTACCCACCTACGAGCAGTACTTC.

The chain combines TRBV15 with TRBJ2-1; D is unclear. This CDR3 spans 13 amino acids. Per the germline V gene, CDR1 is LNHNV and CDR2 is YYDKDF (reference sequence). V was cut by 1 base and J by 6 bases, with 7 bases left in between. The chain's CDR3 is CATSRGLTNEQFF. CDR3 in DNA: TGTGCCACCAGCAGAGGGCTTACCAATGAGCAGTTCTTC.

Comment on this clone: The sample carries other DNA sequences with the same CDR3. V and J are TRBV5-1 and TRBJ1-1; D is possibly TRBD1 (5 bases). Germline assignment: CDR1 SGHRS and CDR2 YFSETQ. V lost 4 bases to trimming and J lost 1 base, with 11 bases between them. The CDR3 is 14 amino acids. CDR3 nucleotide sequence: TGCGCCAGCAGCCCTGGGACGGAGAACACTGAAGCTTTCTTT. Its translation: CASSPGTENTEAFF.

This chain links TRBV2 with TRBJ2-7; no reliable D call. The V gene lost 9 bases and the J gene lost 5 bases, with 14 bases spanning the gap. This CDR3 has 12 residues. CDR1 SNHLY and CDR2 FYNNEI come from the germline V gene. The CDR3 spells CASGWSVHEQYF. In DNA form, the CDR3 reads TGTGCCAGTGGTTGGTCTGTCCACGAGCAGTACTTC. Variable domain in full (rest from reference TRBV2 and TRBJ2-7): EPEVTQTPSHQVTQMGQEVILRCVPISNHLYFYWYRQILGQKVEFLVSFYNNEISEKSEIFDDQFSVERPDGSNFTLKIRSTKLEDSAMYFCASGWSVHEQYFGPGTRLTVT.

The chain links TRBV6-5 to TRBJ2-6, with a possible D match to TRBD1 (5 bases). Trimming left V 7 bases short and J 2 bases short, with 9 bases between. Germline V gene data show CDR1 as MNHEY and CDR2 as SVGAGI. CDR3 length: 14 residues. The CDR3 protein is CASNQGTGANVLTF. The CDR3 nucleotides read TGTGCCAGCAACCAGGGCACTGGGGCCAACGTCCTGACTTTC.

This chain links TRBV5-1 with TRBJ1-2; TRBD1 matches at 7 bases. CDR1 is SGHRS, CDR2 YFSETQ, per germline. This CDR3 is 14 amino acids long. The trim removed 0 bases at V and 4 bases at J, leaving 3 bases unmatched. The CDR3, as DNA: TGCGCCAGCAGCTTGGGACAGGGAACCTATGGCTACACCTTC. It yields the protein CASSLGQGTYGYTF.

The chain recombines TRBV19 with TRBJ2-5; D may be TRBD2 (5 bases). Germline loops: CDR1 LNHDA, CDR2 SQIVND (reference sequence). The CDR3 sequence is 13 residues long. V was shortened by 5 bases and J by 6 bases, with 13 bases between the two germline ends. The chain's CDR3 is CASSAGPSKTQYF. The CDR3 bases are TGTGCCAGTAGTGCGGGCCCCTCGAAGACCCAGTACTTC.

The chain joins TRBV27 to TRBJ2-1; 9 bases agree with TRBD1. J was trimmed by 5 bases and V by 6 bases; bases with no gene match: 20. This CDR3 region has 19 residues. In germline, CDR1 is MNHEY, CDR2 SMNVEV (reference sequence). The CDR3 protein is CASRFRTGVMREPNNEQFF. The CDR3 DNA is TGTGCCAGCAGATTCAGGACAGGGGTGATGAGGGAGCCGAACAATGAGCAGTTCTTC.

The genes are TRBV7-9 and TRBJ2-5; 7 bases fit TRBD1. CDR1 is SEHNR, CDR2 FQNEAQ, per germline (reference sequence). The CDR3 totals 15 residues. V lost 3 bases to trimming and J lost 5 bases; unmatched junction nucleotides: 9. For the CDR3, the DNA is TGTGCCAGCAGCTTTGGAGACAGGGAATCGGAGACCCAGTACTTC. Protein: CASSFGDRESETQYF. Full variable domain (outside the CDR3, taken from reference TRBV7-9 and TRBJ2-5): DTGVSQNPRHKITKRGQNVTFRCDPISEHNRLYWYRQTLGQGPEFLTYFQNEAQLEKSRLLSDRFSAERPKGSFSTLEIQRTEQGDSAMYLCASSFGDRESETQYFGPGTRLLVL.

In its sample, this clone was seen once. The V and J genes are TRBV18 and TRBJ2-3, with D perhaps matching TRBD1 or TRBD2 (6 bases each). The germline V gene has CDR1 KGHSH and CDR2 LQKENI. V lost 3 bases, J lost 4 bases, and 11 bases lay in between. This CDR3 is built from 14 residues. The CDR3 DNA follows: TGTGCCAGCTCACCTTACAGGGAGGCAGATACGCAGTATTTT. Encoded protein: CASSPYREADTQYF.

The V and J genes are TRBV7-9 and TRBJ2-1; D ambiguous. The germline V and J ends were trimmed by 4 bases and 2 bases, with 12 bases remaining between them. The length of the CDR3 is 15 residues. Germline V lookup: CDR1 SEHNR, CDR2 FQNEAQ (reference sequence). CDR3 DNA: TGTGCCAGCAGCTCACCCCGGACCCCCTACAATGAGCAGTTCTTC. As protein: CASSSPRTPYNEQFF. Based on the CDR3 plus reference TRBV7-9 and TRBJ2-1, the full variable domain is DTGVSQNPRHKITKRGQNVTFRCDPISEHNRLYWYRQTLGQGPEFLTYFQNEAQLEKSRLLSDRFSAERPKGSFSTLEIQRTEQGDSAMYLCASSSPRTPYNEQFFGPGTRLTVL.